These T cell receptor beta chains were read from a single sample in a study of metastatic and nonmetastatic thyroid tumors. TCRdb reassembled clones from the PCR reads with MiXCR. The sample lists several thousand clones; about 30% were seen once. The sequencing input was adjacent normal tissue. Receptor source: a male donor with papillary thyroid cancer or a benign thyroid nodule (not recorded which). Some clones in this sample may be carry-over from other donors' samples. Each CDR3 is given with its conserved first and last residue. A D gene is named only where the DNA matches it firmly. Part of the rows lack a size; the others show once, few, many or a class for expanded clones.

V gene	clone size	J gene	D gene	CDR3 protein	CDR3 DNA
TRBV18	few	TRBJ1-1	NA	CASSSTANTEAFF	TGTGCCAGCTCATCGACAGCTAACACTGAAGCTTTCTTT
TRBV11-2	NA	TRBJ2-7	TRBD1	CASSLYDSTGGYEQYF	TGTGCCAGCAGCTTATACGACTCGACAGGGGGCTACGAGCAGTACTTC
TRBV7-2	once	TRBJ2-7	TRBD2	CASSLAGEGEQYF	TGTGCCAGCAGTTTAGCGGGGGAGGGCGAGCAGTACTTC
TRBV12-3/TRBV12-4	medium-sized	TRBJ2-2	NA	CASTNRGELFF	TGTGCCAGCACTAATAGGGGGGAGCTGTTTTTT
TRBV5-1	NA	TRBJ2-3	NA	CASSLIRVEVAVTQYF	TGCGCCAGCAGCTTGATCAGGGTGGAAGTCGCTGTTACGCAGTATTTT
TRBV5-1	once	TRBJ2-1	TRBD1	CASSTGTGIYYEQFF	TGCGCCAGCAGTACCGGGACAGGGATCTACTATGAGCAGTTCTTC
TRBV6-1	NA	TRBJ1-2	NA	CASSQMIYGYTF	TGTGCCAGCAGTCAGATGATCTATGGCTACACCTTC
TRBV10-3	medium-sized	TRBJ1-5	TRBD1	CAIGTGDPNQPQHF	TGTGCCATCGGGACAGGGGACCCTAATCAGCCCCAGCATTTT
TRBV15	few	TRBJ2-2	NA	CATSLKGSGELFF	TGTGCCACCAGCTTAAAGGGGTCCGGGGAGCTGTTTTTT
TRBV6-2/TRBV6-3	NA	TRBJ2-7	NA	CASSYSAGEQYF	TGTGCCAGCAGTTACTCCGCTGGGGAGCAGTACTTC
TRBV20-1	NA	TRBJ2-5	TRBD2	CNALAPGETQYF	TGCAACGCACTAGCGCCGGGGGAGACCCAGTACTTC
TRBV5-1	NA	TRBJ2-2	TRBD2	CASSLLAAGDTGELFF	TGCGCCAGCAGCTTACTGGCGGCGGGAGACACCGGGGAGCTGTTTTTT
TRBV9	few	TRBJ1-4	NA	CASSPSKLFF	TGTGCCAGCAGCCCCTCTAAACTGTTTTTT
TRBV6-1	NA	TRBJ1-4	TRBD1	CAGRRGTGSEKLLF	TGTGCCGGCAGGAGGGGGACAGGGTCCGAAAAACTGCTTTTT
TRBV3-1	many	TRBJ2-1	TRBD2	CASSLTDQRGGRQFF	TGTGCCAGCAGCCTTACGGACCAGCGGGGGGGTCGGCAGTTCTTC
TRBV28	many	TRBJ1-2	NA	CASQTRGLAVYGYTF	TGTGCCAGCCAGACCAGGGGCCTGGCTGTCTATGGCTACACCTTC
TRBV19	few	TRBJ1-1	NA	CASSTLEYGEAFF	TGTGCCAGTAGTACCCTCGAGTATGGTGAAGCTTTCTTT
TRBV6-2/TRBV6-3	many	TRBJ2-7	TRBD2	CASKNSGTSYEQYF	TGTGCCAGTAAAAATAGCGGGACCTCCTACGAGCAGTACTTC
TRBV9	many	TRBJ1-2	NA	CASSQEDGGYTF	TGTGCCAGCAGCCAAGAGGACGGTGGCTACACCTTC
TRBV6-1	NA	TRBJ2-7	NA	CASSDHQGGAAYEKYF	TGTGCCAGCAGTGACCACCAGGGGGGGGCCGCCTACGAGAAGTACTTC
TRBV30	few	TRBJ2-1	NA	CAWSKQAGKNVEQFF	TGTGCCTGGAGCAAACAGGCGGGAAAGAATGTAGAGCAGTTCTTC
TRBV27	few	TRBJ2-5	NA	CASSPGGLVETQYF	TGTGCCAGCAGTCCTGGGGGTTTGGTGGAGACCCAGTACTTC
TRBV30	medium-sized	TRBJ2-1	NA	CAWNHRGGGNEQFF	TGTGCCTGGAATCACAGGGGAGGCGGAAATGAGCAGTTCTTC
TRBV12-3/TRBV12-4	NA	TRBJ2-2	TRBD1	CASRKGQGVATGELFF	TGTGCCAGCAGAAAGGGACAGGGGGTGGCCACCGGGGAGCTGTTTTTT
TRBV28	few	TRBJ2-1	NA	CASSPSRYNEQFF	TGTGCCAGCAGTCCGTCCAGGTACAATGAGCAGTTCTTC
TRBV30	NA	TRBJ2-5	NA	CAWSVLRETQYF	TGTGCCTGGAGTGTACTGCGAGAGACCCAGTACTTC
TRBV19	NA	TRBJ2-1	NA	CACNTGNEQFF	TGTGCCTGTAATACCGGCAATGAGCAGTTCTTC
TRBV27	few	TRBJ2-2	NA	CASSPGAGELFF	TGTGCCAGCAGCCCGGGAGCAGGGGAGCTGTTTTTT
TRBV6-2/TRBV6-3	large	TRBJ1-5	NA	CASSLEEDLEEQPQHF	TGTGCCAGCAGCTTGGAGGAGGACTTAGAGGAACAGCCCCAGCATTTT